What follows are 15 T cell receptor beta chains derived from one specimen sequenced in a study of shared clonotypes between healthy human individuals. Method: immunoSEQ multiplex PCR; TCRdb's copy keeps in-frame clones and lacks some. The sample has 1.5 million to 2.5 million clones, approximately 95% seen once; the top ten hold around 1%. Only CD45RO-negative cells positively selected for CCR7 counted as naive CD8 cells, so terminally differentiated effector memory CD45RA+ cells were excluded. Sequenced: naive CD8+ T cells sorted from blood. The source of these receptors is a man younger than 35 in good health.

The chain recombines TRBV2 with TRBJ2-7, with D possibly being TRBD1 (5 bases). Trimming stripped 2 bases from V and 2 bases from J, with 13 bases between. Germline CDR1 SNHLY, CDR2 FYNNEI. The CDR3 spans 15 residues. Written as DNA, the CDR3 is TGTGCCAGCAGTGAATCCGAGGACATTCCCTACGAGCAGTACTTC. It yields the protein CASSESEDIPYEQYF. The full variable domain, with the rest looked up from reference TRBV2 and TRBJ2-7, is EPEVTQTPSHQVTQMGQEVILRCVPISNHLYFYWYRQILGQKVEFLVSFYNNEISEKSEIFDDQFSVERPDGSNFTLKIRSTKLEDSAMYFCASSESEDIPYEQYFGPGTRLTVT.

CDR3 DNA: TGCGCCAGCAGTGGCGACAACCAAGAGACCCAGTACTTC. It translates to CASSGDNQETQYF. V and J are TRBV10-1 and TRBJ2-5; D not certain. The V end was cut by 4 bases, the J end by 0 bases, with 6 bases between. The CDR3 runs to 13 residues. Germline V lookup: CDR1 WNHNN, CDR2 SYGVQD (reference sequence).

This sequence joins TRBV19 and TRBJ2-3, with D maybe TRBD2 (6 bases). V lost 3 bases, J lost 6 bases, and 16 bases lay in between. Germline V gene lookup returns CDR1 LNHDA and CDR2 SQIVND (reference sequence). The CDR3 has 15 amino acids. CDR3 sequence reads: CASSMDFGGQDTQYF. The CDR3 bases are TGTGCCAGTAGTATGGACTTCGGGGGTCAGGATACGCAGTATTTT.

The chain uses TRBV14 and TRBJ2-7, with a weak D call TRBD1 (7 bases). Trimming took 1 base from V and 4 from J, leaving 17 bases between them. The CDR3 runs to 16 residues. CDR1 and CDR2 (germline): SGHDN, FVKESK. This CDR3 reads CASSQGGTVEDYEQYF. The CDR3 DNA is TGTGCCAGCAGCCAAGGCGGGACAGTGGAGGATTACGAGCAGTACTTC.

This sequence joins TRBV7-9 and TRBJ1-2; no clear D gene. Germline values: CDR1 SEHNR, CDR2 FQNEAQ (reference sequence). CDR3 length: 14 residues. Trimming removed 1 base at V and 1 base at J, with 7 bases between. The CDR3, as DNA: TGTGCCAGCAGCTTAGTGCAGATTAACTATGGCTACACCTTC. Translated, it gives CASSLVQINYGYTF.

A remark on this clone: This same CDR3 is encoded by further DNA sequences in the sample. J is TRBJ2-7 and V is TRBV28; D is perhaps TRBD1 (6 bases). V lost 2 bases and J 2 bases, leaving 10 bases between the germline ends. Per the germline V gene, CDR1 is MDHEN and CDR2 is SYDVKM. This CDR3 is 14 amino acids long. CDR3 sequence: CASSLRGQTYEQYF. The CDR3 coding sequence is TGTGCCAGCAGTTTACGTGGACAGACCTACGAGCAGTACTTC.

As for this clone: Other DNA sequences of this sample code for an identical CDR3. J is TRBJ1-2 and V is TRBV6-5; D gene unclear. The CDR3 contains 13 residues. Germline V CDR1 and CDR2: MNHEY, SVGAGI. Between the trimmed V and J ends, which lost 0 bases and 6 bases, there was a span of 8 bases. CDR3 nucleotide sequence: TGTGCCAGCAGTTACTCGATCGGAGATGGCTACACCTTC. Translation: CASSYSIGDGYTF.

The J gene is TRBJ2-1, the V gene TRBV7-6; 14 positions agree with TRBD2. There are 18 residues in the CDR3. Germline CDR1 and CDR2: SGHVS and FNYEAQ. V was clipped by 5 bases and J by 2 bases; unmatched bases: 8. CDR3: CASSPGLAGGFTYNEQFF. The DNA for the CDR3 is TGTGCCAGCAGCCCAGGACTAGCGGGGGGATTCACCTACAATGAGCAGTTCTTC.

This clone was detected once. The chain carries TRBV5-1 and TRBJ2-5; TRBD2 agrees at 13 bases. With V trimmed by 0 bases and J by 1 base, 6 bases remained unmatched. From germline, CDR1 is SGHRS and CDR2 YFSETQ. CDR3 size: 18 residues. Here the CDR3 reads CASSLGTSGGALQETQYF. Written as DNA, the CDR3 is TGCGCCAGCAGCTTGGGTACTAGCGGGGGGGCCCTCCAAGAGACCCAGTACTTC.

This clone came up a few times. The chain links TRBV5-4 to TRBJ1-6, with 10 nucleotides matching TRBD1. This CDR3 spans 15 amino acids. Germline assignment: CDR1 SGHNT and CDR2 YYREEE (reference sequence). V was clipped by 4 bases and J by 7 bases; unmatched bases: 5. CDR3 residues: CASSGRGQGNSPLHF. The CDR3 DNA sequence: TGTGCCAGCAGCGGCCGGGGACAGGGGAATTCACCCCTCCACTTT.

The table lists this clone with a count of one. This sample also contains other DNA sequences that code for the same CDR3. The CDR3 nucleotides are TGTGCCAGCAGCGGCGGGGGATCCTACAATGAGCAGTTCTTC. Translation gives CASSGGGSYNEQFF. This chain joins TRBV9 and TRBJ2-1, with 7 bases that match TRBD2. CDR1 is SGDLS, CDR2 YYNGEE, per germline. The CDR3 has 14 residues. V shed 3 bases, J shed 1 base, and the junction held 1 base outside the gene matches.

The chain has TRBV19 and TRBJ1-2; no clear D gene. This CDR3 region has 16 residues. With 3 bases removed from V and 6 bases from J, the gap between germline ends came to 20 bases. Per germline, CDR1 LNHDA and CDR2 SQIVND (reference sequence). The DNA of the CDR3 is TGTGCCAGTAGTATCCCCTCCCTTGTCAAGAACCATGGCTACACCTTC. Translation: CASSIPSLVKNHGYTF.

The J gene is TRBJ1-5, the V gene TRBV6-6; D gene ambiguous. Germline V lookup: CDR1 MNHNY, CDR2 SVGAGI (reference sequence). V was shortened by 0 bases and J by 9 bases, with 9 bases between the two germline ends. This CDR3 contains 13 residues. The CDR3 spells CASSYSSNGPQHF. DNA of the CDR3: TGTGCCAGCAGTTACTCGAGTAACGGGCCCCAGCATTTT.

The CDR3 reads CASRRGDEQFF. The CDR3 nucleotides are TGTGCCAGCAGGCGGGGCGATGAGCAGTTCTTC. The chain is built from TRBV25-1 and TRBJ2-1; a weak D match, TRBD2 (6 bases). In germline, CDR1 is MGHDK, CDR2 SYGVNS. The CDR3 is 11 amino acids. Trimming took 6 bases from V and 8 from J, leaving 8 bases between them.

This chain uses TRBV4-1 with TRBJ2-7, with D perhaps assigned TRBD1 or TRBD2 (5 bases each). The V and J ends lost 2 bases and 0 bases respectively, with 11 bases between them. The CDR3 runs 15 residues. CDR1 and CDR2 from the germline V gene are MGHRA and YSYEKL. This CDR3 is CASSQRDALSYEQYF. The DNA for the CDR3 is TGCGCCAGCAGCCAACGGGACGCCCTCTCCTACGAGCAGTACTTC.